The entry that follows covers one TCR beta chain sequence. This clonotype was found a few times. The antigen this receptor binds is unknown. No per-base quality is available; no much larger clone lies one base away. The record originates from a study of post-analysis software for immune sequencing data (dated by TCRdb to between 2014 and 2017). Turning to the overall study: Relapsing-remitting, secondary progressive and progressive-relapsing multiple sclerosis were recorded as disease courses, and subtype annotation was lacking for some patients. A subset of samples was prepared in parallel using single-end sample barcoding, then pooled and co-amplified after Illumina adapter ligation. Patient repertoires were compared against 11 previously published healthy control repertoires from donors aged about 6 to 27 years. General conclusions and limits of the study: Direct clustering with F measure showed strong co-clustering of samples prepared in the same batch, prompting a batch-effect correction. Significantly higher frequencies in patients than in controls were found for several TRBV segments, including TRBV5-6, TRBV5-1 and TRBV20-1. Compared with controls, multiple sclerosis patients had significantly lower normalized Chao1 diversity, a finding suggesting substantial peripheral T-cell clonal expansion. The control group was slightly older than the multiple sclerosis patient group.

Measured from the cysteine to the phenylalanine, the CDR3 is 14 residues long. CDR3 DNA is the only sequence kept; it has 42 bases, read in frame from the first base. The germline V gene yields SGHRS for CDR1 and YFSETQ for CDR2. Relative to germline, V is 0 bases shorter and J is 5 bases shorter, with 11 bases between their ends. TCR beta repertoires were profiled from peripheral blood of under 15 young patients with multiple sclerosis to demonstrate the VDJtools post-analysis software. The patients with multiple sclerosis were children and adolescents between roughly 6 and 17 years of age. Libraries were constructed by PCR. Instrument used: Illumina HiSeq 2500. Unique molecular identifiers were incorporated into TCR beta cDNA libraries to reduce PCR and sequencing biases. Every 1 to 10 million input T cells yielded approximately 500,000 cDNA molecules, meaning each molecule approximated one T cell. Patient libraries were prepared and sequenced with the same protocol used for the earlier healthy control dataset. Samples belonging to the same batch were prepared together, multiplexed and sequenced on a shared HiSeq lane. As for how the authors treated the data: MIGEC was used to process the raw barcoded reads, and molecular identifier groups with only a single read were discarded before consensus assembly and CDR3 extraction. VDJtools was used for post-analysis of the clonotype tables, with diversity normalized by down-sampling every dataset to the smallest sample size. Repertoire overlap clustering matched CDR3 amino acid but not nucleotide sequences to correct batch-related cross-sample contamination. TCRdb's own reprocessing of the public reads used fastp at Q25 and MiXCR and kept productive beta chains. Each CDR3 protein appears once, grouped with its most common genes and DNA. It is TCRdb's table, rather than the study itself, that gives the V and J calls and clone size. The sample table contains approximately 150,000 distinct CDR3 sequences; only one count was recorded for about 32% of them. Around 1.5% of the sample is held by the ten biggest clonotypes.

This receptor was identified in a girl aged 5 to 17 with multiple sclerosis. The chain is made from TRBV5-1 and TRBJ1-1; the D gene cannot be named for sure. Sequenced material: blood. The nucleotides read TGCGCCAGCAGCTTGGGGAGTGGAGGTACTGAAGCTTTCTTT. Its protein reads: CASSLGSGGTEAFF.